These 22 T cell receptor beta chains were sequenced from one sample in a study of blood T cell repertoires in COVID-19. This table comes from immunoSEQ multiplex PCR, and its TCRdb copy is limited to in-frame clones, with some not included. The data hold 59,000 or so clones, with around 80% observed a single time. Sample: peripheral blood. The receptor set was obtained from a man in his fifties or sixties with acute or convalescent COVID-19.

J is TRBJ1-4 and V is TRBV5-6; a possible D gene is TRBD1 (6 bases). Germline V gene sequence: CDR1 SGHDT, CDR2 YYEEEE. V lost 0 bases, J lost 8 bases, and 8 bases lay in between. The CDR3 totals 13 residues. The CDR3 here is CASSLERGEKLFF. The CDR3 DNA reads TGTGCCAGCAGCTTGGAAAGGGGGGAAAAACTGTTTTTT.

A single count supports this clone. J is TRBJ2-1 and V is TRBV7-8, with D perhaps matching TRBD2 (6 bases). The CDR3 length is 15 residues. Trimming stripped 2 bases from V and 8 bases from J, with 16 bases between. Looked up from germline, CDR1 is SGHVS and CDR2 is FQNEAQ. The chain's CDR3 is CASSLIDLALDEQFF. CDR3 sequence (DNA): TGTGCCAGCAGCTTAATTGATCTAGCGTTAGATGAGCAGTTCTTC.

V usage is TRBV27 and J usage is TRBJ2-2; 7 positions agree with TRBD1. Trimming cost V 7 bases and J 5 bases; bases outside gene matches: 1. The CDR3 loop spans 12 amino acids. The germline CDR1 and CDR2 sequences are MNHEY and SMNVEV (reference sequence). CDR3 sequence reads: CASNRGTGELFF. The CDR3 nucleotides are TGTGCCAGCAACAGGGGAACCGGGGAGCTGTTTTTT.

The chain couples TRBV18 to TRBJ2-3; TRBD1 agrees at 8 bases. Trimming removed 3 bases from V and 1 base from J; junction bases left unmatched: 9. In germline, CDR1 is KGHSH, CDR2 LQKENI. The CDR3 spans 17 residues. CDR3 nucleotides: TGTGCCAGCTCACCCCGGGACAGGCACACCCGCACAGATACGCAGTATTTT. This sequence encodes CASSPRDRHTRTDTQYF.

CDR3 amino acids: CASYRDEQFF. CDR3 nucleotides: TGTGCCAGCTATCGGGATGAGCAGTTCTTC. This chain connects TRBV21-1 to TRBJ2-1; TRBD2 is the table's D call, not checked against the DNA. TRBV21-1 has pseudogene status. The CDR3 is 10 residues long.

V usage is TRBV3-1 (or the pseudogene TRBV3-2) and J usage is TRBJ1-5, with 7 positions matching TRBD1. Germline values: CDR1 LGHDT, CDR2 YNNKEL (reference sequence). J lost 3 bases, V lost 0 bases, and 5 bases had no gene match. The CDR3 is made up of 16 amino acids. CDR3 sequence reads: CASSQEQGYFNQPQHF. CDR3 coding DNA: TGTGCCAGCAGCCAAGAACAGGGGTACTTCAATCAGCCCCAGCATTTT.

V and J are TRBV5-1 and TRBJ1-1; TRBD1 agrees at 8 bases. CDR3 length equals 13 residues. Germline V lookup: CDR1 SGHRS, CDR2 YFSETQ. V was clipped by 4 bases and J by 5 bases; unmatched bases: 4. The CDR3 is CASSPRTGTEAFF. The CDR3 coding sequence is TGCGCCAGCAGCCCCCGGACAGGGACTGAAGCTTTCTTT.

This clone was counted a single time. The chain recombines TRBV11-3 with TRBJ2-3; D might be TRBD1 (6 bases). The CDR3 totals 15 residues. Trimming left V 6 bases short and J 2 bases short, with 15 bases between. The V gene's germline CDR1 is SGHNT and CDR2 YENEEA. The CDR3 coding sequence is TGTGCCAGCAGTCAAAGGGGGAACCCCACAGATACGCAGTATTTT. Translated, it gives CASSQRGNPTDTQYF.

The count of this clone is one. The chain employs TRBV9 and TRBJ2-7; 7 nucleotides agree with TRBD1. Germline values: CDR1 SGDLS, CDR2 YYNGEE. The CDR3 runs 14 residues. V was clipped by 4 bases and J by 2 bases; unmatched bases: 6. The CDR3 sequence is CASSPGGTTYEQYF. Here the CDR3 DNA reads TGTGCCAGCAGCCCAGGGGGAACTACCTACGAGCAGTACTTC.

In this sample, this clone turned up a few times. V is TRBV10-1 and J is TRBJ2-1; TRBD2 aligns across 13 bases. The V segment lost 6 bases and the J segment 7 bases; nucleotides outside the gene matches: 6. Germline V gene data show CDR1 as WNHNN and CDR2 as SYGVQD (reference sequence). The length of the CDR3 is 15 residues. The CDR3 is CASRTSGGPGNEQFF. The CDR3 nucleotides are TGCGCCAGCAGGACTAGCGGGGGGCCAGGGAATGAGCAGTTCTTC.

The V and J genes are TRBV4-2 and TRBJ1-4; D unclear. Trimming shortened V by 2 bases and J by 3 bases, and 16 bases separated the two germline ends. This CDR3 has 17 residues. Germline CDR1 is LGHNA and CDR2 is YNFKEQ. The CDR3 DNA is TGTGCCAGCAGCCAAAGGAGAGCGGGTGCAGCTAATGAAAAACTGTTTTTT. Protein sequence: CASSQRRAGAANEKLFF.

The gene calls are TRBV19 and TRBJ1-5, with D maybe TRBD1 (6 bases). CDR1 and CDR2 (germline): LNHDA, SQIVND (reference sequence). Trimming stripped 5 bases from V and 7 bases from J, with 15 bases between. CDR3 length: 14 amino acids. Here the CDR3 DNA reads TGTGCCAGTAGTGAACAGGGATGGGACCAGCCCCAGCATTTT. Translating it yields CASSEQGWDQPQHF.

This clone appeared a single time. The CDR3 DNA is TGTGCCAGCAGTGAAGGACTAGCGGGACAAGAGACCCAGTACTTC. Translating it yields CASSEGLAGQETQYF. This sequence joins TRBV6-1 and TRBJ2-5; TRBD2 matches 11 bases. This CDR3 contains 15 residues. Germline V gene sequence: CDR1 MNHNS, CDR2 SASEGT. V gave up 1 base and J gave up 2 bases; unmatched junction bases: 0.

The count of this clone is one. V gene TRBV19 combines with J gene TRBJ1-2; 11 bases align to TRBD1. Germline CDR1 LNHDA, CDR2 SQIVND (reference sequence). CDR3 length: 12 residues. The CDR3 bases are TGTGGGACAGGGGGCACCCTCTATGGCTACACCTTC. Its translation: CGTGGTLYGYTF.

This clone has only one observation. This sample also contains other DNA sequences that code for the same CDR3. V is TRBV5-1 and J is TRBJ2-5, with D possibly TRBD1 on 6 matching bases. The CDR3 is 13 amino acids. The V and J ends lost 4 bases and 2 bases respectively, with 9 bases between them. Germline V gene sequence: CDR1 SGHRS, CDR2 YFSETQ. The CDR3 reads CASSLGQQETQYF. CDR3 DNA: TGCGCCAGCAGCCTCGGACAGCAAGAGACCCAGTACTTC.

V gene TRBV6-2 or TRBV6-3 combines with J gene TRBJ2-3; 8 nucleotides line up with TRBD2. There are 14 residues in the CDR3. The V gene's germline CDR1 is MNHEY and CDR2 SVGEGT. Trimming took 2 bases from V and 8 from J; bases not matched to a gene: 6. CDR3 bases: TGTGCCAGCAGTTACGGAGCGGGGGTAGGTACGCAGTATTTT. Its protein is CASSYGAGVGTQYF.

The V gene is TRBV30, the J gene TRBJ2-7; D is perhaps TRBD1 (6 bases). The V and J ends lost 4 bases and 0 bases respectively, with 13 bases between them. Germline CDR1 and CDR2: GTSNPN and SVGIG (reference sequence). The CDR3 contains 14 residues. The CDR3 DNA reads TGTGCCTGGACTCCGACAGGAGTCTCCTACGAGCAGTACTTC. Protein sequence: CAWTPTGVSYEQYF.

CDR3 sequence: CASSESRGEETQYF. The DNA for the CDR3 is TGCGCCAGCAGTGAGTCCAGGGGGGAAGAGACCCAGTACTTC. V is TRBV10-1 and J is TRBJ2-5; possibly TRBD1 for D (7 bases). Germline assignment: CDR1 WNHNN and CDR2 SYGVQD (reference sequence). The CDR3 runs 14 residues. Trimming pared 0 bases from V and 3 bases from J, leaving 8 bases between.

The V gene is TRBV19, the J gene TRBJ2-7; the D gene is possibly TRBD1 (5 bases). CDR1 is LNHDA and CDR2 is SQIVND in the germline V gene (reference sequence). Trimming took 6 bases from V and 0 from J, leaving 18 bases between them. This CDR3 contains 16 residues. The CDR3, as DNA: TGTGCCAGTAGGTCTGGAACAAGGGGCAGCTCCTACGAGCAGTACTTC. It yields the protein CASRSGTRGSSYEQYF.

The CDR3, as DNA: TGTGCCAGCAGTTTACCGGGACAGGTAAACACTGAAGCTTTCTTT. Amino acid sequence: CASSLPGQVNTEAFF. The chain uses TRBV28 and TRBJ1-1; TRBD1 aligns across 8 bases. This CDR3 is 15 amino acids long. The germline V gene encodes CDR1 MDHEN and CDR2 SYDVKM. V trimming: 2 bases; J trimming: 2 bases; junction bases outside the gene matches: 4.

The CDR3, as DNA: TGTGCCAGCAGCTTGGGACCGGGATCCCAAGAGACCCAGTACTTC. Protein sequence: CASSLGPGSQETQYF. This chain uses TRBV5-4 with TRBJ2-5; a weak D match, TRBD2 (5 bases). This CDR3 has 15 amino acids. CDR1 is SGHNT, CDR2 YYREEE, per germline (reference sequence). Trimming removed 0 bases at V and 1 base at J, with 10 bases between. Combining the CDR3 with reference TRBV5-4 and TRBJ2-5 gives the whole variable domain ETGVTQSPTHLIKTRGQQVTLRCSSQSGHNTVSWYQQALGQGPQFIFQYYREEENGRGNFPPRFSGLQFPNYSSELNVNALELDDSALYLCASSLGPGSQETQYFGPGTRLLVL.

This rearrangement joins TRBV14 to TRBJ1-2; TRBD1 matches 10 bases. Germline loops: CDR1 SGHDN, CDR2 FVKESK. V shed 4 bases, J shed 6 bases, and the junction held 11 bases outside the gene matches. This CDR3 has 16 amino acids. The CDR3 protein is CASSLPGTGAPDGYTF. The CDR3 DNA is TGTGCCAGCAGCCTGCCCGGGACAGGGGCCCCGGATGGCTACACCTTC. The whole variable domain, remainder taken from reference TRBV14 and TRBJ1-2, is EAGVTQFPSHSVIEKGQTVTLRCDPISGHDNLYWYRRVMGKEIKFLLHFVKESKQDESGMPNNRFLAERTGGTYSTLKVQPAELEDSGVYFCASSLPGTGAPDGYTFGSGTRLTVV.